The T cell receptor (beta chain) described here comes from a study of regulatory T cells in long-lasting Graves disease. This clonotype was seen a few times. Per the germline V gene, CDR1 is KGHDR and CDR2 is SFDVKD. The CDR3 has 16 residues. V lost 9 bases, J lost 7 bases, and 21 bases lay in between. Libraries of TCR beta came from iRepertoire HTBI primers plus Arm-PCR of CDR3 regions. TCRdb processed the multiplex PCR reads anew with MiXCR; each CDR3 protein has one entry. The sample yields 400,000 to 450,000 distinct CDR3 sequences, about 16% seen once. Time point reported: newly diagnosed GD, antithyroid drugs for less than 3 months. Preparation of the TCR library used RNA extracted from PBMCs. This same sample was also taken into another study, of T cells in Graves' hyperthyroidism and ophthalmopathy. That study adds: First-round RT-PCR with HTBI primers amplified the TCR CDR3 region.

This sequence originates from a woman between 25 and 40 years old with Graves disease. The chain links TRBV24-1 to TRBJ1-6, with D uncertain. Sequencing used peripheral blood mononuclear cells (PBMCs), obtained at new diagnosis, from a patient treated with antithyroid drugs. As DNA, the CDR3 is TGTGCCACCCCTCCCCAAGGAGGCGACGGGAATTCACCCCTCCACTTT. This translates into CATPPQGGDGNSPLHF.